The 29 T cell receptor beta chains below come from one sample, sequenced in a study of T-cell reconstitution after alpha-beta-depleted transplantation in children. Unique molecular identifiers featured in how the TCRbeta library was prepared. TCRdb recomputed calls from the PCR reads with MiXCR, one row per CDR3 protein. The top ten hold roughly 13% of the sample, which has about 150,000 distinct CDR3 sequences, around 10% seen once. Specimen: PBMCs, collected before TCRalphabeta/CD19-depleted stem cell transplant. The receptor set was obtained from a boy aged 2 to 10 with acute myeloid leukemia, due to receive a stem cell transplant.

This clonotype occurred many times. This chain links TRBV27 with TRBJ1-2; D might be TRBD1 (6 bases). CDR1 is MNHEY and CDR2 is SMNVEV in the germline V gene (reference sequence). The CDR3 is 14 amino acids. V was shortened by 3 bases and J by 5 bases, with 13 bases between the two germline ends. CDR3 protein: CASSFQGLGYGYTF. As DNA, the CDR3 is TGTGCCAGCAGTTTCCAGGGGTTAGGGTATGGCTACACCTTC.

Ten or more counts support this clonotype. This rearrangement joins TRBV29-1 to TRBJ2-5; a possible D gene is TRBD1 (6 bases). The CDR3 consists of 15 residues. The germline V gene encodes CDR1 SQVTM and CDR2 ANQGSEA. Trimming took 1 base from V and 2 from J, leaving 14 bases between them. CDR3 sequence (DNA): TGCAGCGTTGAAGGGGTCTTGGGGGCTCAAGAGACCCAGTACTTC. This gives the protein CSVEGVLGAQETQYF.

The genes are TRBV2 and TRBJ1-1; D ambiguous. The CDR3 length is 15 residues. Germline V CDR1 and CDR2: SNHLY, FYNNEI. V shed 3 bases and J shed 0 bases, with 11 bases lying between them. The CDR3 nucleotides read TGTGCCAGCAGTGAGGATCGCTTAATGAACACTGAAGCTTTCTTT. Encoded protein: CASSEDRLMNTEAFF. Together with reference TRBV2 and TRBJ1-1, the CDR3 gives the full variable domain: EPEVTQTPSHQVTQMGQEVILRCVPISNHLYFYWYRQILGQKVEFLVSFYNNEISEKSEIFDDQFSVERPDGSNFTLKIRSTKLEDSAMYFCASSEDRLMNTEAFFGQGTRLTVV.

This clonotype was seen many times. The rearrangement joins TRBV28 to TRBJ1-2, with D tentatively TRBD1 (5 bases). Germline-derived CDR1 and CDR2 are MDHEN and SYDVKM. V lost 7 bases to trimming and J lost 5 bases, with 14 bases between them. The CDR3 has 13 residues. The CDR3 sequence: CASIREGLYGYTF. Written as DNA, the CDR3 is TGTGCCAGCATCCGTGAGGGGCTATATGGCTACACCTTC.

In this sample, this clonotype turned up many times. The chain has TRBV9 and TRBJ2-3, with TRBD2 as a possible D gene (7 bases). V was trimmed by 2 bases and J by 4 bases, leaving 23 bases between them. The CDR3 sequence is 18 residues long. Per germline, CDR1 SGDLS and CDR2 YYNGEE. The CDR3 sequence: CASSVFGGGGPASDTQYF. The CDR3, as DNA: TGTGCCAGCAGCGTCTTCGGGGGAGGGGGACCCGCGTCAGATACGCAGTATTTT.

There are many counts of this clonotype. The chain employs TRBV2 and TRBJ2-1; 7 bases match TRBD1. The CDR3 is 13 amino acids. With 6 bases clipped from V and 10 bases from J, the junction kept 9 bases outside the gene matches. The germline gives CDR1 SNHLY, CDR2 FYNNEI. The chain's CDR3 is CASRPTGAGEQFF. The CDR3 DNA reads as TGTGCCAGCAGACCTACAGGGGCGGGCGAGCAGTTCTTC.

In its sample, this clonotype was seen many times. The J gene is TRBJ1-1, the V gene TRBV7-8; D unresolved. V was pared by 6 bases and J by 0 bases, with 17 bases between. There are 16 residues in the CDR3. Germline CDR1 SGHVS, CDR2 FQNEAQ. CDR3 in DNA: TGTGCCAGCAGTCAAGGCTGGTCGGGCGTGAACACTGAAGCTTTCTTT. Its protein is CASSQGWSGVNTEAFF.

This clonotype was seen many times. The genes are TRBV5-1 and TRBJ1-2, with D perhaps TRBD1 (6 bases). Trimming cost V 1 base and J 8 bases, with 12 bases left between them. The CDR3 runs 13 residues. The germline V gene encodes CDR1 SGHRS and CDR2 YFSETQ. Here the CDR3 reads CASSLNRAQGYTF. The CDR3 DNA sequence: TGCGCCAGCAGCTTGAACAGGGCTCAAGGCTACACCTTC.

This clonotype was observed many times. The rearrangement links TRBV4-2 to TRBJ2-3; 7 bases match TRBD2. CDR3 size: 16 residues. Trimming cost V 0 bases and J 2 bases; bases outside gene matches: 5. Germline CDR1 and CDR2: LGHNA and YNFKEQ. Here the CDR3 reads CASSQDGTTHTDTQYF. The CDR3 DNA reads as TGTGCCAGCAGCCAAGATGGGACTACCCACACAGATACGCAGTATTTT.

For this clonotype: Given a much more abundant clone one base away, this may be a read error. V usage is TRBV4-1 and J usage is TRBJ2-3; D is perhaps TRBD2 (6 bases). The CDR3 has 14 amino acids. Trimming removed 1 base from V and 1 base from J, with 6 bases in between. CDR1 is MGHRA and CDR2 is YSYEKL in the germline V gene. The CDR3 nucleotides read TGCGCCAGCAGCCAAGCTAGCGGCACAGATACGCAGTATTTT. It codes for CASSQASGTDTQYF.

This clonotype came up many times. The chain has TRBV9 and TRBJ2-6, with 12 bases identical to TRBD2. Germline CDR1 is SGDLS and CDR2 is YYNGEE. The CDR3 runs to 17 residues. The ends lost 4 bases at V and 7 bases at J; junction bases unmatched: 9. CDR3 nucleotide sequence: TGTGCCAGCAGCACTAGCGGGGGGTCCGGTAGAGCCAACGTCCTGACTTTC. As protein: CASSTSGGSGRANVLTF.

This clonotype has more than one count but fewer than ten. The chain is built from TRBV20-1 and TRBJ1-2; D possibly corresponds to TRBD1 (6 bases). Germline V CDR1 and CDR2: DFQATT, SNEGSKA (reference sequence). Trimming cost V 6 bases and J 0 bases, with 17 bases left between them. The length of the CDR3 is 15 residues. The CDR3 bases are TGCAGTGCCCTCAGGACAGTAAGAGCTAACTATGGCTACACCTTC. It specifies CSALRTVRANYGYTF.

This clonotype has ten or more counts. This chain links TRBV3-1 with TRBJ2-1; maybe TRBD2 (5 bases). V lost 4 bases and J 7 bases, leaving 17 bases between the germline ends. This CDR3 region has 15 residues. The V gene's germline CDR1 is LGHDT and CDR2 YNNKEL (reference sequence). The CDR3 here is CASSPFPRTENEQFF. CDR3 DNA: TGTGCCAGCAGCCCATTCCCCCGGACTGAAAATGAGCAGTTCTTC.

This clonotype has at least ten counts. The chain couples TRBV7-9 to TRBJ2-1; 13 bases align to TRBD2. Germline-derived CDR1 and CDR2 are SEHNR and FQNEAQ (reference sequence). The CDR3 contains 17 residues. The junction had 8 bases not matched to a gene; V was cut back by 6 bases and J by 3 bases. The CDR3 spells CASRPILAGGGYNEQFF. The CDR3 region has the DNA TGTGCCAGCAGACCAATACTAGCGGGAGGGGGCTACAATGAGCAGTTCTTC.

This clonotype was counted at least ten times. The chain joins TRBV21-1 to TRBJ1-1. TRBV21-1 is a listed pseudogene. This CDR3 has 14 residues. The CDR3 nucleotides read TGTGCCAGCAGCAAATGGGTGGGGAACACTGAAGCTTTCTTT. Its protein is CASSKWVGNTEAFF.

This clonotype occurred many times. V usage is TRBV19 and J usage is TRBJ2-7; D call uncertain. Germline V gives CDR1 LNHDA, CDR2 SQIVND (reference sequence). This CDR3 has 13 amino acids. V shed 5 bases and J shed 4 bases, with 12 bases lying between them. The chain's CDR3 is CASSPYSNYEQYF. CDR3 in DNA: TGTGCCAGTAGTCCATACTCTAATTACGAGCAGTACTTC.

This clonotype was counted many times. The genes are TRBV25-1 and TRBJ2-1; D unclear. The germline gives CDR1 MGHDK, CDR2 SYGVNS. There are 13 residues in the CDR3. Trimming cost V 2 bases and J 7 bases, with 9 bases left between them. This CDR3 reads CASSELEENEQFF. CDR3 sequence (DNA): TGTGCCAGCAGTGAACTAGAGGAAAATGAGCAGTTCTTC. Full variable domain (outside the CDR3, taken from reference TRBV25-1 and TRBJ2-1): EADIYQTPRYLVIGTGKKITLECSQTMGHDKMYWYQQDPGMELHLIHYSYGVNSTEKGDLSSESTVSRIRTEHFPLTLESARPSHTSQYLCASSELEENEQFFGPGTRLTVL.

This rearrangement joins TRBV2 to TRBJ1-1; 7 nucleotides line up with TRBD1. Germline CDR1 and CDR2: SNHLY and FYNNEI. V lost 7 bases and J lost 4; bases outside the gene matches: 12. The CDR3 covers 15 residues. The CDR3 sequence: CASMRGGVGFTEAFF. The CDR3 coding sequence is TGTGCCAGCATGCGAGGGGGCGTCGGATTCACTGAAGCTTTCTTT.

The sample holds many counts of this clonotype. The J gene is TRBJ2-2, the V gene TRBV3-1; D perhaps matches TRBD2 (5 bases). The germline gives CDR1 LGHDT, CDR2 YNNKEL (reference sequence). The CDR3 extends over 18 amino acids. V dropped 0 bases and J dropped 6 bases, with 20 bases sitting between them. CDR3 in DNA: TGTGCCAGCAGCCAAGATGGCTGGATACCGGGGTACGCCGGGGAGCTGTTTTTT. As protein: CASSQDGWIPGYAGELFF.

This clonotype has at least ten counts. The V gene is TRBV24-1, the J gene TRBJ1-5; the match to TRBD1 covers 7 bases. Germline-derived CDR1 and CDR2 are KGHDR and SFDVKD. V gave up 4 bases and J gave up 5 bases; unmatched junction bases: 10. This CDR3 is 16 amino acids long. The CDR3 here is CATSDSHRGGDQPQHF. CDR3 sequence (DNA): TGTGCCACCAGTGACTCCCACAGGGGAGGTGATCAGCCCCAGCATTTT.

This clonotype was seen repeatedly, ten times or more. CDR3 DNA sequence: TGTGCCAGCAGTGCCACGGACGGAGATCAGCCCCAGCATTTT. Translation: CASSATDGDQPQHF. The chain has TRBV6-4 and TRBJ1-5; no definite D call. This CDR3 spans 14 amino acids. V was cut by 4 bases and J by 5 bases, with 12 bases left in between. CDR1 and CDR2 from the germline V gene are MRHNA and SNTAGT.

In this sample, this clonotype turned up many times. V usage is TRBV5-1 and J usage is TRBJ1-4, with D unclear. CDR1 is SGHRS, CDR2 YFSETQ, per germline. V was clipped by 4 bases and J by 1 base, with 11 bases between them. The CDR3 covers 15 residues. The CDR3 protein is CASSPGWETNEKLFF. The CDR3, as DNA: TGCGCCAGCAGCCCTGGATGGGAAACTAATGAAAAACTGTTTTTT.

This clonotype was picked up many times. The chain joins TRBV20-1 to TRBJ2-3; TRBD1 matches at 10 bases. Germline V gives CDR1 DFQATT, CDR2 SNEGSKA (reference sequence). Trimming took 2 bases from V and 3 from J; bases not matched to a gene: 8. The CDR3 totals 16 residues. The CDR3 reads CSARPSGQGKTDTQYF. Here the CDR3 DNA reads TGCAGTGCTAGACCATCGGGACAGGGGAAAACAGATACGCAGTATTTT.

This clonotype was picked up many times. The gene calls are TRBV9 and TRBJ2-5; 8 bases map to TRBD2. The CDR3 totals 15 residues. V gave up 4 bases and J gave up 2 bases; unmatched junction bases: 7. Germline loops: CDR1 SGDLS, CDR2 YYNGEE. The CDR3 here is CASSLEAGDQETQYF. The CDR3 DNA sequence: TGTGCCAGCAGCCTTGAAGCGGGAGATCAAGAGACCCAGTACTTC.

This clonotype was counted many times. V gene TRBV5-1 combines with J gene TRBJ2-1; 7 nucleotides match TRBD1. Germline V CDR1 and CDR2: SGHRS, YFSETQ. J was trimmed by 2 bases and V by 0 bases; bases with no gene match: 2. This CDR3 comprises 15 residues. Written as DNA, the CDR3 is TGCGCCAGCAGCTTGGAAGACAGGGCCTACAATGAGCAGTTCTTC. Its translation: CASSLEDRAYNEQFF.

This clonotype was recorded many times. V gene TRBV5-1 combines with J gene TRBJ2-7, with TRBD2 matching 8 bases. Per germline, CDR1 SGHRS and CDR2 YFSETQ. Trimming removed 0 bases from V and 2 bases from J; junction bases left unmatched: 4. The CDR3 has 15 amino acids. The CDR3, as DNA: TGCGCCAGCAGCTTGGTCGGGAGGGGCCCCTACGAGCAGTACTTC. This sequence encodes CASSLVGRGPYEQYF. The full variable domain, its missing parts supplied by reference TRBV5-1 and TRBJ2-7, is KAGVTQTPRYLIKTRGQQVTLSCSPISGHRSVSWYQQTPGQGLQFLFEYFSETQRNKGNFPGRFSGRQFSNSRSEMNVSTLELGDSALYLCASSLVGRGPYEQYFGPGTRLTVT.

This clonotype has at least ten counts. The chain couples TRBV20-1 to TRBJ1-2; D is ambiguous. Per germline, CDR1 DFQATT and CDR2 SNEGSKA (reference sequence). The CDR3 has 12 amino acids. Trimming removed 0 bases from V and 8 bases from J, with 10 bases in between. As DNA, the CDR3 is TGCAGTGCTAGAGATTGGGGATCGGGCTACACCTTC. It translates to CSARDWGSGYTF.

In this sample, this clonotype turned up many times. The V and J genes are TRBV28 and TRBJ2-2; perhaps TRBD2 as D (5 bases). Germline V gene sequence: CDR1 MDHEN, CDR2 SYDVKM. CDR3 length: 15 amino acids. Between the trimmed V and J ends, which lost 8 bases and 5 bases, there was a span of 18 bases. The CDR3, as DNA: TGTGCCAGCTATAATACTAGGAAGGTGACCGGGGAGCTGTTTTTT. Protein: CASYNTRKVTGELFF.

This clonotype has at least ten counts. One end of the junction varies from germline; a read error may be responsible. The CDR3 spells CASSQDSTAFSF. CDR3 coding DNA: TGTGCCAGCAGCCAAGATTCGACCGCCTTCTCCTTC. The rearrangement joins TRBV4-2 to TRBJ1-2; D unclear. This CDR3 is built from 12 residues. CDR1 is LGHNA, CDR2 YNFKEQ, per germline.